The 17 T cell receptor beta chains given below trace back to one sample, sequenced in a study of cytomegalovirus exposure and HLA in healthy donors. Researchers ran the PCR with 60 Vbeta and 13 Jbeta primers. Using immunoSEQ multiplex PCR, the repertoire was profiled, and TCRdb retains in-frame clones only, with some absent. The table lists about 140,000 clones, roughly 70% of them singletons. The sample was PBMCs. The receptors here all came from a young man in good health and CMV-seropositive.

This clone was recorded a few times. The gene calls are TRBV10-3 and TRBJ1-3; D possibly corresponds to TRBD1 (6 bases). CDR1 is ENHRY and CDR2 is SYGVKD in the germline V gene. The V and J ends lost 6 bases and 0 bases respectively, with 15 bases between them. The CDR3 totals 16 residues. The CDR3 sequence is CAISLKQGSSGNTIYF. For the CDR3, the DNA is TGTGCCATCAGCCTAAAACAGGGCTCCTCTGGAAACACCATATATTTT.

The chain is built from TRBV7-3 and TRBJ2-7, with a tentative D call TRBD2 (7 bases). Germline lookup yields CDR1 SGHTA and CDR2 FQGTGA. The V end lost 5 bases, the J end lost 4 bases, and 15 bases lay between the germline ends. There are 14 residues in the CDR3. CDR3 amino acids: CASSPGGPPYEQYF. The CDR3, as DNA: TGTGCCAGCAGCCCGGGGGGCCCCCCTTACGAGCAGTACTTC.

The V and J genes are TRBV28 and TRBJ2-1; unclear D gene. Trimming took off 6 bases at V and 3 bases at J, with 6 bases between the two ends. CDR3 length: 12 residues. The germline V gene has CDR1 MDHEN and CDR2 SYDVKM. The DNA of the CDR3 is TGTGCCAGCAGCCCCCACTACAATGAGCAGTTCTTC. Residues: CASSPHYNEQFF.

The chain joins TRBV7-9 to TRBJ1-2; 7 bases fit TRBD1. Trimming cost V 1 base and J 2 bases; bases outside gene matches: 4. The CDR3 totals 15 residues. Germline V lookup: CDR1 SEHNR, CDR2 FQNEAQ (reference sequence). CDR3 nucleotides: TGTGCCAGCAGCTTAGATGGGACAGAGAACTATGGCTACACCTTC. Its protein product is CASSLDGTENYGYTF.

The chain uses TRBV7-9 and TRBJ2-3, with D tentatively TRBD1 (5 bases). Germline values: CDR1 SEHNR, CDR2 FQNEAQ (reference sequence). The CDR3 extends over 13 amino acids. V gave up 3 bases and J gave up 2 bases, with 6 bases separating them. The CDR3, as DNA: TGTGCCAGCAGCTTGGGGCTCACAGATACGCAGTATTTT. Protein: CASSLGLTDTQYF.

The chain has TRBV2 and TRBJ2-7, with a weak D call TRBD2 (5 bases). V lost 10 bases, J lost 6 bases, and 16 bases lay in between. Per the germline V gene, CDR1 is SNHLY and CDR2 is FYNNEI. CDR3 length: 12 amino acids. CDR3 DNA sequence: TGTGCCACCGCGCCCCGGGAACTCGAGCAGTACTTC. As protein: CATAPRELEQYF.

The gene calls are TRBV30 and TRBJ1-5; 9 bases align to TRBD1. The CDR3 totals 13 residues. In germline, CDR1 is GTSNPN, CDR2 SVGIG (reference sequence). V lost 5 bases to trimming and J lost 6 bases; unmatched junction nucleotides: 5. CDR3 nucleotides: TGTGCCTGGGACACAGGGGGCGGTCAGCCCCAGCATTTT. Residues: CAWDTGGGQPQHF.

The chain employs TRBV28 and TRBJ2-1, with 13 nucleotides matching TRBD2. J was trimmed by 4 bases and V by 7 bases; bases with no gene match: 13. CDR1 is MDHEN and CDR2 is SYDVKM in the germline V gene. The CDR3 is 18 residues long. CDR3 in DNA: TGTGCCAGCATTCCGGGACTAGCGGGACCTACTTCATACAATGAGCAGTTCTTC. Translating gives CASIPGLAGPTSYNEQFF.

The chain is built from TRBV9 and TRBJ2-1, with 8 bases lining up with TRBD1. The ends lost 0 bases at V and 4 bases at J; junction bases unmatched: 6. Germline lookup yields CDR1 SGDLS and CDR2 YYNGEE. The CDR3 runs 16 residues. This CDR3 reads CASSVEGRGRYNEQFF. The CDR3 coding sequence is TGTGCCAGCAGCGTAGAGGGCAGGGGGCGATACAATGAGCAGTTCTTC.

The genes are TRBV18 and TRBJ1-5; possibly TRBD1 for D (6 bases). The CDR3 runs 17 residues. The germline CDR1 and CDR2 sequences are KGHSH and LQKENI. V gave up 3 bases and J gave up 1 base, with 16 bases separating them. CDR3 sequence reads: CASSPVEQGYSNQPQHF. DNA for the CDR3: TGTGCCAGCTCACCTGTGGAACAGGGTTACAGCAATCAGCCCCAGCATTTT.

The chain uses TRBV6-5 and TRBJ1-5; TRBD1 might be the D (5 bases). The V end lost 8 bases, the J end lost 3 bases, and 17 bases lay between the germline ends. Per the germline V gene, CDR1 is MNHEY and CDR2 is SVGAGI. The CDR3 is 15 residues long. The CDR3 sequence: CASSIYKGLNQPQHF. CDR3 nucleotide sequence: TGTGCCAGCTCCATATATAAGGGACTCAATCAGCCCCAGCATTTT.

The V gene is TRBV27, the J gene TRBJ1-1; the match to TRBD1 covers 7 bases. CDR3 size: 17 residues. V lost 5 bases, J lost 2 bases, and 14 bases stayed unmatched. From germline, CDR1 is MNHEY and CDR2 SMNVEV (reference sequence). The CDR3 nucleotides read TGTGCCAGCAGTCCCCTTGGGCCAGGGGGGAGTAACACTGAAGCTTTCTTT. Its protein is CASSPLGPGGSNTEAFF.

The rearrangement joins TRBV30 to TRBJ2-5; TRBD2 aligns across 15 bases. Near its end, the DNA agrees better with TRBJ2-7, so the J call may be wrong. The CDR3 spans 18 residues. Looked up from germline, CDR1 is GTSNPN and CDR2 is SVGIG (reference sequence). CDR3 in DNA: TGTGCCTGGAACCAGGGACTAGCGGGAGGTCGGGGGTCCTACGAGCAGTACTTC. Its translation: CAWNQGLAGGRGSYEQYF.

The CDR3, as DNA: TGTGCCAGCAGCTTGGGATCAGTAATCACTGAAGCTTTCTTT. Its translation: CASSLGSVITEAFF. The J gene is TRBJ1-1, the V gene TRBV5-4; D not resolved. This CDR3 is built from 14 residues. Germline V gives CDR1 SGHNT, CDR2 YYREEE (reference sequence). V was trimmed by 0 bases and J by 4 bases, leaving 10 bases between them.

This chain links TRBV4-3 with TRBJ2-7, with D perhaps TRBD1 (6 bases). This CDR3 spans 17 amino acids. V lost 3 bases, J lost 0 bases, and 18 bases lay in between. Germline V lookup: CDR1 LGHNA, CDR2 YSLEER. CDR3: CASSQAGEWVSSYEQYF. The DNA of the CDR3 is TGCGCCAGCAGCCAGGCAGGGGAGTGGGTGAGCTCCTACGAGCAGTACTTC.

This clone has a handful of counts. The rearrangement uses TRBV9 and TRBJ2-2; TRBD2 agrees at 13 bases. J was trimmed by 7 bases and V by 3 bases; bases with no gene match: 9. The germline V gene has CDR1 SGDLS and CDR2 YYNGEE. The CDR3 covers 17 residues. The CDR3 bases are TGTGCCAGCAGCGGTGCGACTAGCGGGAGGCGGAACGGGGAGCTGTTTTTT. It translates to CASSGATSGRRNGELFF. Complete variable domain (other parts from reference TRBV9 and TRBJ2-2): DSGVTQTPKHLITATGQRVTLRCSPRSGDLSVYWYQQSLDQGLQFLIQYYNGEERAKGNILERFSAQQFPDLHSELNLSSLELGDSALYFCASSGATSGRRNGELFFGEGSRLTVL.

This clone was seen more than once but under ten times. The rearrangement joins TRBV5-6 to TRBJ2-3, with a weak D call TRBD2 (5 bases). CDR3 length: 14 amino acids. In germline, CDR1 is SGHDT, CDR2 YYEEEE. V was pared by 0 bases and J by 4 bases, with 9 bases between. The CDR3: CASSLGRPPDTQYF. In nucleotides, the CDR3 is TGTGCCAGCAGCTTGGGGAGGCCCCCAGATACGCAGTATTTT.